This is a list of T cell receptor beta chains from one sample in a study of shared clonotypes between healthy human individuals. Method: immunoSEQ multiplex PCR; TCRdb's copy keeps in-frame clones and lacks some. This table holds a few million clones, roughly 93% found once. The material sequenced was naive CD4+ T cells from PBMCs. These TCRs come from a man aged 18-30 years in good health. Some clones in this sample may be carry-over from other donors' samples. CDR3s include the opening cysteine and the closing phenylalanine or tryptophan.

TRBV2,TRBJ2-1,CASRPTAQEQFF
TRBV7-9,TRBJ1-2,CASSFSVGGYTF
TRBV7-3,TRBJ2-3,CASSLTGTDTQYF
TRBV10-2,TRBJ2-7,CASSGTGGEQYF
TRBV27,TRBJ1-1,CASSSVRGGTGVEAFF
TRBV7-9,TRBJ1-6,CASSSLRTGGNSPLHF
TRBV5-4,TRBJ2-5,CASSLARETQYF
TRBV7-9,TRBJ2-3,CATKPGEVSPQYF
TRBV4-1,TRBJ2-1,CASSLSPTSEYNEQFF
TRBV28,TRBJ2-2,CASSLYRNTGELFF
TRBV5-4,TRBJ2-7,CASSSSGRADEQYF
TRBV6-5,TRBJ2-1,CASSSSFGEQFF
TRBV2,TRBJ2-3,CASSGLAGETDTQYF
TRBV11-2,TRBJ1-2,CASSPGTPSAGYTF
TRBV11-2,TRBJ2-7,CASSPEGGASSYEQYF
TRBV28,TRBJ2-2,CASKGDPFSGVTGELFF
TRBV10-3,TRBJ1-1,CAIRGIMNTEAFF
TRBV28,TRBJ2-7,CASLVWQYF
TRBV2,TRBJ2-3,CASGQTRGDTQYF
TRBV7-3,TRBJ2-1,CASSRQGAYNEQFF
TRBV20-1,TRBJ2-5,CSGSRGETQYF
TRBV7-3,TRBJ2-3,CASSGGARVTDTQYF
TRBV7-9,TRBJ2-1,CASSLDRTRGLNEQFF
TRBV7-2,TRBJ2-1,CASSFDRGYYNEQFF
TRBV19,TRBJ1-1,CASSLVPGTEAFF
TRBV4-1,TRBJ1-1,CASSQDGGTEAFF
TRBV28,TRBJ1-5,CASRTGGSGNQPQHF
TRBV7-2,TRBJ2-3,CASSQRGTGADTQYF
TRBV28,TRBJ1-5,CASSSPRGGSQPQHF
TRBV28,TRBJ1-1,CASLTLNTEAFF
TRBV7-8,TRBJ2-7,CASSPTGGKFYEQYF
TRBV6-1,TRBJ2-1,CASSGGEGRPKRNEQFF
TRBV10-2,TRBJ2-1,CASSTGVAVSYNEQFF
TRBV18,TRBJ1-1,CASSEIGGATGNTEAFF
TRBV14,TRBJ2-2,CASSPLKTWREITGELFF
TRBV2,TRBJ2-7,CASSDSTGSYEQYF
TRBV19,TRBJ1-1,CASSKAGAANTEAFF
TRBV6-6,TRBJ1-1,CASSPGRITEAFF
TRBV5-1,TRBJ1-3,CASSSWSSGNTIYF
TRBV11-2,TRBJ1-3,CASSSRQGLRNTIYF
TRBV19,TRBJ2-7,CASRTRAGTGSAPYEQYF
TRBV7-2,TRBJ2-1,CASSLVRTRTYNEQFF
TRBV4-1,TRBJ1-1,CASSPGVGSGTTEAFF
TRBV18,TRBJ2-1,CASSPGLAYNEQFF
TRBV6-6,TRBJ1-5,CASNAGMWQPQHF
TRBV29-1,TRBJ1-5,CSAIGTTGNQPQHF
TRBV5-8,TRBJ1-5,CASSDLGGGTGQPQHF
TRBV6-1,TRBJ2-7,CASSYWRSEQYF
TRBV11-1,TRBJ2-5,CASSFDAGRSRETQYF
TRBV9,TRBJ2-3,CASSVASSTDTQYF
TRBV29-1,TRBJ2-2,CSVERNTGELFF
TRBV13,TRBJ2-2,CASSGRTSGRNTGELFF
TRBV4-1,TRBJ1-2,CASSQFGQKNNNYGYTF
TRBV10-3,TRBJ1-5,CAISDGTGSDRPQHF
TRBV30,TRBJ2-3,CAFQRQGTTDTQYF
TRBV10-3,TRBJ1-1,CAIRGGGNTEAFF
TRBV2,TRBJ2-2,CASRATGLDTGELFF